This T cell receptor beta chain is from a study of CD8 T cells in ankylosing spondylitis. The study, taken as a whole, reports: There was a TCR beta motif, made of several highly homologous variants, that appeared characteristic of ankylosing spondylitis blood.

The CDR3 consists of 14 residues. Germline CDR1 reads PRHDT; CDR2 reads FYEKMQ (reference sequence). Between the trimmed V and J ends, which lost 5 bases and 2 bases, there was a span of 12 bases. This clonotype appeared a few times. Its antigen is not known. Making the TCR beta libraries involved quantitative 5'-RACE with molecular barcodes. One entry per CDR3 protein results from TCRdb running MiXCR on the 5' RACE reads. Here the sample spans under 850,000 distinct CDR3 sequences, roughly 19% being singletons. V gene TRBV13 combines with J gene TRBJ2-5, with D possibly TRBD1 on 5 matching bases. Source material: blood, either unsorted or a sorted T cell fraction (not recorded which). The TCR comes from a male donor with ankylosing spondylitis. The CDR3: CASSTRQKQETQYF. CDR3 DNA: TGTGCCAGCAGCACCCGACAGAAACAAGAGACCCAGTACTTC.